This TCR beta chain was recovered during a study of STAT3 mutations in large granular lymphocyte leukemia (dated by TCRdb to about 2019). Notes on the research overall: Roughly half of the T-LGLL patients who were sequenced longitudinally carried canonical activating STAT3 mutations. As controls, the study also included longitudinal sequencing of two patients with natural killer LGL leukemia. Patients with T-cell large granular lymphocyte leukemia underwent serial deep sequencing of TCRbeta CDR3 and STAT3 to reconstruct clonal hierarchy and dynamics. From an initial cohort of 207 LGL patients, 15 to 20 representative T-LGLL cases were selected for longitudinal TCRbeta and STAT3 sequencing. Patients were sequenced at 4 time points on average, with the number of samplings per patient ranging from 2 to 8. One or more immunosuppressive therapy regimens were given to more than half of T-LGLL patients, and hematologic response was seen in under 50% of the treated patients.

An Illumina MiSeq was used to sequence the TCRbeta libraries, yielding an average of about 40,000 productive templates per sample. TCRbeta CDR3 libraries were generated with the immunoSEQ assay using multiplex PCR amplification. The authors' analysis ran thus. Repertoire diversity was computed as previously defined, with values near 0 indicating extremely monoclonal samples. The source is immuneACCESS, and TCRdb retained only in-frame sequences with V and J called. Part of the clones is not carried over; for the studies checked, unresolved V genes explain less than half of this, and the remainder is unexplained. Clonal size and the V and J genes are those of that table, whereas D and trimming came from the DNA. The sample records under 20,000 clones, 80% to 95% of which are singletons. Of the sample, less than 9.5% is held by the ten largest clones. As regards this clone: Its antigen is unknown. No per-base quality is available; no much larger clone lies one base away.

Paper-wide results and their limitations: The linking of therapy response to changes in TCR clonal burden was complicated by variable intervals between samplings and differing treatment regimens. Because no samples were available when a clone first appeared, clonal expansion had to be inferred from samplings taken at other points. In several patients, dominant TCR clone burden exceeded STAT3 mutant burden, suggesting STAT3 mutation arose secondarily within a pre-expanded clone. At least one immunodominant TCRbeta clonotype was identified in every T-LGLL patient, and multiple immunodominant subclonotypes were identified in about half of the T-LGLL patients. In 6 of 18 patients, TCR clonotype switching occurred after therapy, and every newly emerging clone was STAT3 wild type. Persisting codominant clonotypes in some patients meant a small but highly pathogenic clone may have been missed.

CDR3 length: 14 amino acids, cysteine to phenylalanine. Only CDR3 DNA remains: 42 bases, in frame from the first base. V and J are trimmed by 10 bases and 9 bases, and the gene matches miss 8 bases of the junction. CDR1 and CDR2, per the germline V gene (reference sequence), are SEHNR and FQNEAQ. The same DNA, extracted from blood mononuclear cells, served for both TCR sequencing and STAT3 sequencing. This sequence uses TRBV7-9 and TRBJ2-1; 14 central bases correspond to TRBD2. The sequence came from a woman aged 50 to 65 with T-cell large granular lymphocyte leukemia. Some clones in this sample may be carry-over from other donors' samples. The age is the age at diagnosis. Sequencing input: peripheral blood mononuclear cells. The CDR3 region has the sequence CATSGLAGAPEQFF. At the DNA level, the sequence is TGTGCCACCTCGGGACTAGCGGGAGCCCCTGAGCAGTTCTTC.